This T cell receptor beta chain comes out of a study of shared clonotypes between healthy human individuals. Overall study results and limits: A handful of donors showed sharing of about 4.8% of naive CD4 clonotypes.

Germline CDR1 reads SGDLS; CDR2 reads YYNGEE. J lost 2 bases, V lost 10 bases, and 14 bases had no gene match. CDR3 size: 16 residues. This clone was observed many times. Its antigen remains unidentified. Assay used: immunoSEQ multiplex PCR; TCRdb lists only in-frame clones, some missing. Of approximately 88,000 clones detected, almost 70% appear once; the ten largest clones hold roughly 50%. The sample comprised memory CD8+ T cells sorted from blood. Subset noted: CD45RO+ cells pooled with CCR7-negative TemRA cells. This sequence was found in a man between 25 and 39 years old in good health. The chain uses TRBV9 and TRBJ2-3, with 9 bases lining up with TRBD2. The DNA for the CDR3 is TGTGCCTCCACACCCGGACTAGCGCGACACACAGATACGCAGTATTTT. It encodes CASTPGLARHTDTQYF.